This is a list of T cell receptor beta chains from one sample in a study of CXCR3-negative and CXCR3-positive naive CD8 T cells. Each CDR3 protein gets one entry in TCRdb, which reprocessed the 5' RACE reads and gives no DNA. The sample is made up of about 30,000 distinct CDR3 sequences, and the top ten hold approximately 10% of it. Sample: memory CD8+ T cells from blood. The receptors here all came from a human donor in good health. Some clones in this sample may be carry-over from other donors' samples. The CDR3 runs from the conserved cysteine through the conserved F or W. Clone size, where shown, is once, few, many, or a class for clones that have expanded.

abundance	j_gene	v_gene	CDR3aa
.	TRBJ2-3	TRBV5-1	CASSLGDGSTDTQYF
.	TRBJ2-1	TRBV7-7	CASSLGQGAYEQFF
.	TRBJ2-7	TRBV7-8	CASSPASGSYEQYF
.	TRBJ1-1	TRBV29-1	CSVRRTDLEAFF
.	TRBJ1-2	TRBV7-9	CASSPGTVYGYTF
.	TRBJ2-7	TRBV20-1	CSAREDRPINEQYF
.	TRBJ2-7	TRBV6-5	CASSTLSGSMYEQYF
.	TRBJ2-4	TRBV29-1	CSVWALDIQYF
.	TRBJ2-1	TRBV5-5	CASSPRGGADEQFF
.	TRBJ2-3	TRBV28	CASSFSSSEARDTQYF
.	TRBJ1-2	TRBV7-9	CASSLVFGTGGERYGGYTF
.	TRBJ2-2	TRBV5-1	CASSAPFSSAGELFF
.	TRBJ2-1	TRBV29-1	CSVSTSGYNNEQFF
.	TRBJ1-5	TRBV27	CATGSSHQPQHF
.	TRBJ1-1	TRBV12-3/TRBV12-4	CASVGGAGMNTEAFF
.	TRBJ2-7	TRBV7-2	CASSFGSTYEQYF
.	TRBJ1-2	TRBV25-1	CASSELTGNYGYTF
medium-sized	TRBJ1-5	TRBV27	CASRRDRGEYNQPQHF
.	TRBJ2-7	TRBV7-9	CASSPFAQGRYEQYF
.	TRBJ2-2	TRBV29-1	CSVVLWTGELFF
.	TRBJ1-4	TRBV19	CASTIGGIEKLFF
.	TRBJ1-1	TRBV7-8	CASRGGENTEAFF
.	TRBJ1-3	TRBV5-6	CASTPWIPGNTIYF
.	TRBJ1-2	TRBV12-3/TRBV12-4	CASSPGQGGVLYGYTF
.	TRBJ1-5	TRBV19	CASSIVLGVNQPQHF
.	TRBJ1-1	TRBV6-4	CASSPTDGRTEAFF
.	TRBJ2-3	TRBV20-1	CSASTSGGTGDTQYF
medium-sized	TRBJ2-3	TRBV11-2	CASSLRPIGDTQYF
.	TRBJ2-2	TRBV5-5	CASSSGGGLLTGELFF
.	TRBJ2-1	TRBV21-1	CASSKGPRFSEQFF
.	TRBJ1-2	TRBV29-1	CSVAGEPSRGYTF
.	TRBJ2-4	TRBV7-6	CASSNNRGAGAIQYF
.	TRBJ2-7	TRBV12-3/TRBV12-4	CASSLQGRAYEQYF
.	TRBJ2-5	TRBV15	CATSRDLGTGGETQYF
.	TRBJ2-1	TRBV29-1	CSVEGTANHNEQFF
.	TRBJ2-3	TRBV18	CASSPPSTDTQYF
.	TRBJ2-3	TRBV27	CSSSLSASTDTQYF
.	TRBJ2-4	TRBV10-3	CAISESPSGGLVVQYF
.	TRBJ2-1	TRBV20-1	CSAGDRVYNEQFF
.	TRBJ2-7	TRBV4-1	CASSQEGGDPYEQYF